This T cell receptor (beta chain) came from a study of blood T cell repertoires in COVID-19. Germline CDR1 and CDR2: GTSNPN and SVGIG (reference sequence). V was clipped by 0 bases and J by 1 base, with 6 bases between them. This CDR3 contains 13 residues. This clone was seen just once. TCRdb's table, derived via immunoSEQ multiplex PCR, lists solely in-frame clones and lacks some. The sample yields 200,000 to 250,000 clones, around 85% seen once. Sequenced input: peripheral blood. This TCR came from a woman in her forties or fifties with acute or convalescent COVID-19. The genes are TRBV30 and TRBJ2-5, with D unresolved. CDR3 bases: TGTGCCTGGAGTGTAGGAGCCCAAGAGACCCAGTACTTC. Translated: CAWSVGAQETQYF.